This T cell receptor (beta chain) was recovered during a study of blood T cell repertoires in COVID-19. Study context: Researchers got acute and convalescent COVID-19 samples from the United States, Italy and Spain. In each case, the material was cDNA or gDNA derived from T cells, B-cell-depleted T cells, or PBMCs.

Libraries were prepared by immunoSEQ multiplex PCR; TCRdb keeps only in-frame clonotypes and omits some of them. The sample consists of over 250,000 clones, 75% to 90% of them appearing once. The CDR3 totals 15 residues. The germline gives CDR1 SEHNR, CDR2 FQNEAQ (reference sequence). V shed 2 bases, J shed 5 bases, and the junction held 4 bases outside the gene matches. This TCR was recovered from a middle-aged man with acute or convalescent COVID-19. The V gene is TRBV7-9, the J gene TRBJ2-5; 11 bases are a match to TRBD2. The material sequenced was peripheral blood. CDR3 DNA: TGTGCCAGCAGCTTACTAGCGGGGGGTTTGGAGACCCAGTACTTC. It is translated as CASSLLAGGLETQYF.